This T cell receptor beta chain was sequenced in a study of control samples from healthy donors and cancer patients. TCRdb keeps only in-frame clones here, not all; method: immunoSEQ multiplex PCR. The repertoire has tens of thousands of clones, around 90% of them found once; the top ten carry around a tenth. V shed 4 bases, J shed 7 bases, and the junction held 4 bases outside the gene matches. This CDR3 has 13 residues. CDR1 is LGHDT, CDR2 YNNKEL, per germline (reference sequence). The V and J genes are TRBV3-1 (or the pseudogene TRBV3-2) and TRBJ1-2, with TRBD1 identical over 9 bases. The sequenced sample consisted of PBMCs. This sequence was found in a woman in her forties or fifties with colorectal cancer. The CDR3 sequence is CASSPGQGRGYTF. The CDR3 DNA reads TGTGCCAGCAGCCCGGGACAGGGACGTGGCTACACCTTC.